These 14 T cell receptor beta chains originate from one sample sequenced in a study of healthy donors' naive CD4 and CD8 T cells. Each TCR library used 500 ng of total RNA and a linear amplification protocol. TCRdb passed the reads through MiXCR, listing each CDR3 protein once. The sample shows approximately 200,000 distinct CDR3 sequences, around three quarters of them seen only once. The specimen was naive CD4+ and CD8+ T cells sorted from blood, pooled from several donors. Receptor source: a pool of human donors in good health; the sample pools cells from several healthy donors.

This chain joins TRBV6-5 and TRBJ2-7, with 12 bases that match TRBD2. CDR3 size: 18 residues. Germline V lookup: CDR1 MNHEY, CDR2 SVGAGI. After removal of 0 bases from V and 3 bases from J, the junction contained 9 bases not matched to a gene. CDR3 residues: CASSYSRDLLAGGYEQYF. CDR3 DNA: TGTGCCAGCAGTTACTCGAGGGACCTACTAGCGGGAGGCTACGAGCAGTACTTC.

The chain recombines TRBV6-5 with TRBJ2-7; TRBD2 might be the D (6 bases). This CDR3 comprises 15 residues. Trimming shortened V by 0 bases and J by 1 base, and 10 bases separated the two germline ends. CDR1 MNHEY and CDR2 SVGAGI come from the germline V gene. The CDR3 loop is CASSYSSGPSYEQYF. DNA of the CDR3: TGTGCCAGCAGTTACTCTAGCGGTCCTTCCTACGAGCAGTACTTC.

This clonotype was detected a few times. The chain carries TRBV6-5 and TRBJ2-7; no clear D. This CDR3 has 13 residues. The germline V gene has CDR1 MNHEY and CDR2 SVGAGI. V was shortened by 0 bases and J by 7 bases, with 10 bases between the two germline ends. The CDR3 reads CASSYSMGWEQYF. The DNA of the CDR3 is TGTGCCAGCAGTTACTCGATGGGGTGGGAGCAGTACTTC.

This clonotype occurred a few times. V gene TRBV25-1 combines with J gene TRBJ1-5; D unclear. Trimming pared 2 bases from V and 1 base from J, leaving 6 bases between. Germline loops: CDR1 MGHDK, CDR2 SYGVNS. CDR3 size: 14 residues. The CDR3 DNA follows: TGTGCCAGCAGTGAAACGATGAGCAATCAGCCCCAGCATTTT. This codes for CASSETMSNQPQHF. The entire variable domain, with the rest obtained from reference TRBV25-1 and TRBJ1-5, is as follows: EADIYQTPRYLVIGTGKKITLECSQTMGHDKMYWYQQDPGMELHLIHYSYGVNSTEKGDLSSESTVSRIRTEHFPLTLESARPSHTSQYLCASSETMSNQPQHFGDGTRLSIL.

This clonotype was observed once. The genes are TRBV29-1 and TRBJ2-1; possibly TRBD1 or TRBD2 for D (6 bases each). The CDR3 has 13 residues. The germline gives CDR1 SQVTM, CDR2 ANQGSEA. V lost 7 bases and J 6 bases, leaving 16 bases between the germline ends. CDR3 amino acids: CSGRGDPGNEQFF. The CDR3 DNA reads TGCAGCGGAAGGGGGGACCCCGGCAATGAGCAGTTCTTC.

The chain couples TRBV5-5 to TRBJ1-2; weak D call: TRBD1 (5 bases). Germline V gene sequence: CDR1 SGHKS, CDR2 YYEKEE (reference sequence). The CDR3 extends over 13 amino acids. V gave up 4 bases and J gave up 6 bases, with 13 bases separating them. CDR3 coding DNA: TGTGCCAGCAGCCGATCAGGGATCCATGGCTACACCTTC. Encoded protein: CASSRSGIHGYTF.

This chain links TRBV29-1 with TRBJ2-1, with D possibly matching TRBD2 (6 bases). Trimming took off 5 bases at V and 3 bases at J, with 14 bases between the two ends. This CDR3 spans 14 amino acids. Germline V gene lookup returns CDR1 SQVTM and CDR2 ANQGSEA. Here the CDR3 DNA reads TGCAGCGTTCCCCCGACTAGTTACTACAATGAGCAGTTCTTC. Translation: CSVPPTSYYNEQFF.

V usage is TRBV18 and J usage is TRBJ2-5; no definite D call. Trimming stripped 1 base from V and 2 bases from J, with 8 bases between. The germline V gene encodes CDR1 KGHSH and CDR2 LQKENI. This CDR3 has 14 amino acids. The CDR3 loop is CASSPLPVQETQYF. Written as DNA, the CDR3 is TGTGCCAGCTCACCACTTCCGGTTCAAGAGACCCAGTACTTC.

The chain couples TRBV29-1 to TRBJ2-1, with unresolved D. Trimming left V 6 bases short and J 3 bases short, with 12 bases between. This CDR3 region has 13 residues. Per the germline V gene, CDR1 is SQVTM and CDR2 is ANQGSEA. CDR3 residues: CSVRGELYNEQFF. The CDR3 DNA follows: TGCAGCGTCCGAGGTGAACTCTACAATGAGCAGTTCTTC.

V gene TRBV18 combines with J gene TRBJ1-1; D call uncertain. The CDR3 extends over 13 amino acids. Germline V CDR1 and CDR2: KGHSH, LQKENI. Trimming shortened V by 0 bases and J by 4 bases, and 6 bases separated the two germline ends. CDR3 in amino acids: CASSPPGVTEAFF. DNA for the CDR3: TGTGCCAGCTCACCACCTGGGGTCACTGAAGCTTTCTTT.

The CDR3: CASKEAGSPFYGYTF. For the CDR3, the DNA is TGTGCCAGTAAGGAGGCGGGGAGCCCTTTCTATGGCTACACCTTC. V is TRBV27 and J is TRBJ1-2; D gene unclear. Per germline, CDR1 MNHEY and CDR2 SMNVEV (reference sequence). The length of the CDR3 is 15 residues. Trimming stripped 9 bases from V and 4 bases from J, with 21 bases between.

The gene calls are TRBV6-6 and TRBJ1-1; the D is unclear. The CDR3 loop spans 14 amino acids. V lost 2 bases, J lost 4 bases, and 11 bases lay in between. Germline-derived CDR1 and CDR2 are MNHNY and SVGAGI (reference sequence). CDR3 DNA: TGTGCCAGCAGTTACCGAACTCGGGGCACTGAAGCTTTCTTT. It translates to CASSYRTRGTEAFF.

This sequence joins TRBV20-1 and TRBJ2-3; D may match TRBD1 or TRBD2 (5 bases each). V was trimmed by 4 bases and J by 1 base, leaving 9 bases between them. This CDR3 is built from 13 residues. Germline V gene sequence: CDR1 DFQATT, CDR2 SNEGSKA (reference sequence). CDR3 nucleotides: TGCAGTGCTACCCGGGACCGCACAGATACGCAGTATTTT. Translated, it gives CSATRDRTDTQYF.

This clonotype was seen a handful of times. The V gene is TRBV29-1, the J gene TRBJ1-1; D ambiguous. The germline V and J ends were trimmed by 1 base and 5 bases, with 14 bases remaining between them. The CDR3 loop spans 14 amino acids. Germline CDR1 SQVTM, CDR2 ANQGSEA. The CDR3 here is CSVEATMLGTEAFF. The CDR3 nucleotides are TGCAGCGTTGAAGCCACGATGTTGGGGACTGAAGCTTTCTTT.